This entry lists 13 T cell receptor delta chains sequenced from one sample in a study of gamma-delta T cells after stem cell transplantation. TCRdb reanalysed the RT-PCR reads with CATT. The repertoire has about 2,400 delta-chain clones, over 5% of them found once; the top ten carry approximately 26%. The material sequenced was gamma-delta T cells. The origin of the receptors is a human donor. It is not recorded whose cells these are; they may come from a transplant donor.

Worth noting for this clone: TCRdb shows a much larger clone's protein in place of this DNA's translation, and the two differ at residue 10, likely through a read error; the protein shown is translated from the DNA. The chain is built from TRDV2 and TRDJ1; 7 bases align to TRDD3. Germline-derived CDR1 and CDR2 are GEAIGNYY and EKD. Trimming removed 4 bases from V and 2 bases from J; junction bases left unmatched: 21. The CDR3 is 19 amino acids. The CDR3 nucleotides are TGTGCCTGTGAACCAGTCGGTACTGGGGTATACCGAGGTACCGATAAACTCATCTTT. Translation gives CACEPVGTGVYRGTDKLIF.

To note about this clone: This sequence is one base from a far larger clone and is likely a read error. This chain connects TRDV2 to TRDJ3; D is ambiguous. From germline, CDR1 is GEAIGNYY and CDR2 EKD. The CDR3 spans 19 residues. The germline V and J ends were trimmed by 0 bases and 5 bases, with 19 bases remaining between them. CDR3 nucleotide sequence: TGTGCCTGTGACACCGGAGGAGCTGTTAGGGGCCGGGACACCCGACAGATGTTTTTC. It yields the protein CACDTGGAVRGRDTRQMFF.

In regard to this clone: This sequence may be a read error, since a much larger clone differs from it by one base. In the same sample, other DNA sequences code for this CDR3. This rearrangement joins TRDV2 to TRDJ1, with 9 bases aligning to TRDD3. Looked up from germline, CDR1 is GEAIGNYY and CDR2 is EKD. V dropped 3 bases and J dropped 10; count of bases not matched to a gene: 17. The CDR3 runs to 16 residues. Here the CDR3 reads CACDLLTGGPESGLIF. The CDR3 nucleotides read TGTGCCTGTGACCTTCTTACTGGGGGACCTGAGTCGGGACTCATCTTT.

This clone was observed a few times. The J gene is TRDJ1, the V gene TRDV2; possible D gene TRDD3, 5 bases. Germline V gene lookup returns CDR1 GEAIGNYY and CDR2 EKD. Trimming pared 0 bases from V and 1 base from J, leaving 8 bases between. There are 14 residues in the CDR3. This CDR3 is CACDTVWATDKLIF. CDR3 in DNA: TGTGCCTGTGACACCGTCTGGGCCACCGATAAACTCATCTTT.

By share of the sample, this clone is medium-sized. The V and J genes are TRDV2 and TRDJ1; no firm D call. This CDR3 has 18 amino acids. In germline, CDR1 is GEAIGNYY, CDR2 EKD. Trimming pared 0 bases from V and 8 bases from J, leaving 27 bases between. CDR3 residues: CACDTGNLISTQIQKLIF. The CDR3 nucleotides read TGTGCCTGTGACACCGGTAATCTAATATCGACTCAAATCCAGAAACTCATCTTT.

By frequency in the sample, this clone is medium-sized. As DNA, the CDR3 is TGTGCCTGTGACAGTCTGGGGGATAACACCGATAAACTCATCTTT. This encodes CACDSLGDNTDKLIF. The chain couples TRDV2 to TRDJ1; 10 bases fit TRDD3. V lost 2 bases and J lost 0; bases outside the gene matches: 2. This CDR3 spans 15 amino acids. Germline CDR1 is GEAIGNYY and CDR2 is EKD.

This clone turned up a few times. A much larger clone differs by one base, so this may be a read error. This chain uses TRDV2 with TRDJ1, with 11 positions matching TRDD3. The CDR3 has 20 residues. The V segment lost 3 bases and the J segment 1 base; nucleotides outside the gene matches: 18. From germline, CDR1 is GEAIGNYY and CDR2 EKD. CDR3 DNA sequence: TGTGCCTGTGACCCGGTACTGGGGGATATGCGCAAGGGAGTCACCGATAAACTCATCTTT. Its protein is CACDPVLGDMRKGVTDKLIF.

This clone was observed a few times. This probably arose from a read error, given a far larger clone one base away. The same CDR3 is also encoded by other DNA sequences in this sample. The chain links TRDV2 to TRDJ1; 9 bases are a match to TRDD3. Germline V lookup: CDR1 GEAIGNYY, CDR2 EKD. This CDR3 is built from 15 residues. V trimming: 7 bases; J trimming: 3 bases; junction bases outside the gene matches: 11. In DNA, the CDR3 is TGTGCCTGCGACCTACTGGGGGAGCAACCCGATAAACTCATCTTT. Its translation is CACDLLGEQPDKLIF.

Note on this clone: This may arise from a read error, as a much more abundant clone is one base away. J is TRDJ1 and V is TRDV2, with 13 bases matching TRDD3. V lost 3 bases to trimming and J lost 9 bases; unmatched junction nucleotides: 12. This CDR3 contains 16 residues. Germline V gives CDR1 GEAIGNYY, CDR2 EKD. For the CDR3, the DNA is TGTGCCTGTGACCCTATCTTACTGGGGGATACGAACGAACTCATCTTT. Its protein is CACDPILLGDTNELIF.

This clone has a handful of counts. The protein given by TCRdb reflects a much larger clone and differs at residue 12 from this DNA's translation, likely from a read error; the protein shown is the DNA's translation. The J gene is TRDJ3, the V gene TRDV2; 13 nucleotides line up with TRDD3. This CDR3 region has 19 residues. Germline V gene sequence: CDR1 GEAIGNYY, CDR2 EKD. The DNA for the CDR3 is TGTGCCTGTGACTCCGTACTGGGGGATACGACCTGCGACACCCGACAGATGTTTTTC. Translating gives CACDSVLGDTTCDTRQMFF.

By sample share, this clone is medium-sized (0.01 to 0.1%). The chain recombines TRDV2 with TRDJ1; TRDD3 matches 9 bases. V shed 0 bases, J shed 0 bases, and the junction held 7 bases outside the gene matches. This CDR3 comprises 17 residues. Germline V CDR1 and CDR2: GEAIGNYY, EKD. CDR3 region: CACDTLGAGGYTDKLIF. The CDR3, as DNA: TGTGCCTGTGACACCCTCGGCGCTGGGGGATACACCGATAAACTCATCTTT.

This clone was recorded a few times. The gene calls are TRDV2 and TRDJ1; 10 nucleotides line up with TRDD3. Per the germline V gene, CDR1 is GEAIGNYY and CDR2 is EKD. Trimming took 3 bases from V and 2 from J; bases not matched to a gene: 8. CDR3 length: 16 residues. CDR3 nucleotides: TGTGCCTGTGACCGGCTGGGGGATAGAAAGACCGATAAACTCATCTTT. It encodes CACDRLGDRKTDKLIF.

Remarks on this clone: The sample has other DNA sequences that encode this CDR3 too. The chain links TRDV2 to TRDJ1, with D unresolved. The V and J ends lost 1 base and 0 bases respectively, with 11 bases between them. The CDR3 is made up of 15 amino acids. The germline gives CDR1 GEAIGNYY, CDR2 EKD. The CDR3 sequence: CACDTVGQYTDKLIF. The CDR3 DNA follows: TGTGCCTGTGACACGGTAGGCCAGTACACCGATAAACTCATCTTT.